This T cell receptor beta chain was captured by sequencing in a study of molecular identifiers for immune sequencing clone quantification. Concerning this clonotype: The antigen is unknown. A read error may be the cause here, since a much bigger clone is one base away.

Sorting defined naive CD8 T cells as CD8+CD4-CCR7+CD45RA+. The study's findings and limits: Clones above 20 RNA copies held over 98% of effector molecules, under 1% in naive cells. Clone sizes that are highly expanded could be underestimated when identical TCR molecules share a barcode.

MiXCR, applied by TCRdb to the PCR reads, yields one record per CDR3 protein. This sample yields 490,000 or so distinct CDR3 sequences, of which about 25% are seen a single time; over 0.6% belongs to the top ten. The V end lost 5 bases, the J end lost 6 bases, and 14 bases lay between the germline ends. CDR1 is LGHNA and CDR2 is YNFKEQ in the germline V gene. This CDR3 region has 13 residues. The specimen sequenced was naive CD8+ T cells from blood, with Jurkat cell RNA spiked in. Subset described: FACS-sorted CD8+CD4-CCR7+CD45RA+ naive T cells. The V and J genes are TRBV4-2 and TRBJ2-7; TRBD1 might be the D (5 bases). This receptor was taken from a human donor in good health. Some libraries in this study had Jurkat cell RNA spiked in. CDR3 nucleotide sequence: TGTGCCAGCAGCGCCCAGGGCTTCTGCGAGCAGTACTTC. This gives the protein CASSAQGFCEQYF.